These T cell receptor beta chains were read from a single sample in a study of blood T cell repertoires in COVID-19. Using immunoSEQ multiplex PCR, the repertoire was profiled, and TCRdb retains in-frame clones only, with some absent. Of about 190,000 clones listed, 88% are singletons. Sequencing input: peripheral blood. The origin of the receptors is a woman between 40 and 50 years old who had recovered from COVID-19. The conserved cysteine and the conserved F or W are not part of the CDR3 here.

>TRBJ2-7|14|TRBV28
ASSFRSAQATYEQY
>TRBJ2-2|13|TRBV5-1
ASSSGQGGTGELF
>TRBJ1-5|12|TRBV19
ASSTRTGKQPQH
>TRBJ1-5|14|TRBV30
AWIPNRDRGNQPQH
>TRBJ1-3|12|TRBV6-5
ASSSRFSGNTIY
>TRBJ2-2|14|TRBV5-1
ASSSRVAGDTGELF
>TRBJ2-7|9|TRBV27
ASRDIHEQY
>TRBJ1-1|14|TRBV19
ASSIQAGNVNTEAF
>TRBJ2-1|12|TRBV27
ASSSGLGVGEQF
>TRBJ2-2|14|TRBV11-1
ASSLADRVKAGELF
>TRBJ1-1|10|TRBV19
ASSHVEGEAF
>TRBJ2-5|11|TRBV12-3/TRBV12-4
ASSWRSQETQY
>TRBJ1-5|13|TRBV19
ASSISGGGGQPQH
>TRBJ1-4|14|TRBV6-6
ASRAPGDGGGEKLF
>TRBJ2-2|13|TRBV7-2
ASRHGTAITGELF
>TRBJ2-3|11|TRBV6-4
ASSDQGTDTQY
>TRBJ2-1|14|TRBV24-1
ATSDVGGNSYNEQF
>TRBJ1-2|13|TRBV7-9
ASSSARRADYGYT
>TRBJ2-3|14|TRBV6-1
ASSEVLASGTDTQY
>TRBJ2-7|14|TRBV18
ASSPQSGLAGYEQY
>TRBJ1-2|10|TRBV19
ASGRWGYGYT
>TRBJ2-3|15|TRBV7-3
ASSLRLAGGGTDTQY
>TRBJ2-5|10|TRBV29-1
SVRTGDETQY
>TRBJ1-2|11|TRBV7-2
ASSLGVLYGYT
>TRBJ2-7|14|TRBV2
ASSARGVGVTYEQY
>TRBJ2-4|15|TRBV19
ASKGQKTGAAKNIQY
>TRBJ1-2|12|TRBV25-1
ASSEYGGVYGYT
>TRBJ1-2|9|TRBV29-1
SQQTGSGYT
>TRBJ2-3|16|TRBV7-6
ASSLRTVLSGNTDTQY
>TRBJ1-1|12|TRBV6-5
ASIQSGGRGEAF
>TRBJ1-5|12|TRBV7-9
ASSLDNSNQPQH
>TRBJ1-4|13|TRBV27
ASSPNRGRVEKLF
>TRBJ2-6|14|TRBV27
ASSFSVNSGANVLT
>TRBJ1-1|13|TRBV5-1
ASSSRFGGDTEAF
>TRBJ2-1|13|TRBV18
ASSPWTSEPGEQF
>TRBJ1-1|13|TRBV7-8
ASSRDVHGDTEAF
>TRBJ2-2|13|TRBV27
ASMVARADTGELF